This T cell receptor (beta chain) came from a study of blood T cell repertoires in COVID-19. As for the study in general: Acute and convalescent COVID-19 specimens originated in the United States, Italy and Spain. Sources were T cells, B-cell-depleted T cells, or PBMCs; the material itself was cDNA or gDNA.

The CDR3 is made up of 13 amino acids. CDR1 and CDR2 from the germline V gene are MDHEN and SYDVKM. V lost 7 bases and J lost 13, with 17 bases in between. Original analysis: Nucleated cell number was recorded as an estimate derived from reference gene primer amplification. The assay was immunoSEQ multiplex PCR, and TCRdb's table has in-frame clones only and misses some. That table gives V, J and clone size, and the DNA gave D and trimming. Among 150,000 to 200,000 clones, roughly nine tenths were seen once, and the ten largest hold around 4.6%. The sequence was collected from a human donor in a cohort sampled during active COVID-19. The genes are TRBV28 and TRBJ1-6; D may be TRBD1 (5 bases). The sequencing sample was made of peripheral blood. The CDR3 reads CASITKGKGPLHF. In DNA form, the CDR3 reads TGTGCCAGCATCACTAAGGGAAAGGGGCCCCTCCACTTT.